These 8 T cell receptor beta chains share one sample of origin, sequenced in a study of graft-versus-host responses after intestinal transplantation. Sequenced by immunoSEQ multiplex PCR; TCRdb stores in-frame clones only, minus some. The top ten clones hold 0.2% to 0.25% of a sample with 90,000 to 130,000 clones, around 90% of them seen once. These receptors' antigens are unknown. The input for sequencing was unstimulated CD4+ T cells sorted from spleen or lymph node cells, taken before transplant. Receptors originate from a human donor who was the organ donor for an intestinal transplant.

The chain couples TRBV30 to TRBJ1-1, with TRBD1 matching 10 bases. V trimming: 0 bases; J trimming: 11 bases; junction bases outside the gene matches: 6. This CDR3 is built from 13 residues. The germline gives CDR1 GTSNPN, CDR2 SVGIG (reference sequence). CDR3 bases: TGTGCCTGGAGTGTAAATCCGGGACAGGGGGCTTTCTTT. Protein product: CAWSVNPGQGAFF.

This rearrangement joins TRBV5-5 to TRBJ2-4; no definite D call. Trimming shortened V by 0 bases and J by 9 bases, and 16 bases separated the two germline ends. This CDR3 spans 15 amino acids. Germline V gene data show CDR1 as SGHKS and CDR2 as YYEKEE (reference sequence). CDR3 loop: CASSLASADSSIQYF. The CDR3 region has the DNA TGTGCCAGCAGCTTGGCCTCTGCGGATTCCAGCATTCAGTACTTC.

The chain uses TRBV19 and TRBJ1-1; D is unresolved. Trimming shortened V by 8 bases and J by 0 bases, and 10 bases separated the two germline ends. The CDR3 has 13 amino acids. Germline CDR1 and CDR2: LNHDA and SQIVND (reference sequence). This CDR3 is CASSDRMNTEAFF. The CDR3 DNA sequence: TGTGCCAGTTCGGACCGCATGAACACTGAAGCTTTCTTT.

This rearrangement joins TRBV21-1 to TRBJ2-4. TRBV21-1 is recorded as a pseudogene. There are 18 residues in the CDR3. The CDR3 DNA reads as TGTGCCAGCAGCAAAGAGGGTGTATCTAGGGACCCGAGGGACATTCAGTACTTC. It codes for CASSKEGVSRDPRDIQYF.

This sequence joins TRBV10-2 and TRBJ2-1; TRBD2 aligns across 11 bases. There are 16 residues in the CDR3. Looked up from germline, CDR1 is WSHSY and CDR2 is SAAADI. V trimming: 2 bases; J trimming: 5 bases; junction bases outside the gene matches: 5. The CDR3 reads CASSETSGSWDNEQFF. CDR3 nucleotide sequence: TGCGCCAGCAGTGAGACTAGCGGGAGTTGGGACAATGAGCAGTTCTTC.

The V call is TRBV7-3, the J call TRBJ2-2; perhaps TRBD1 as D (5 bases). The CDR3 has 14 amino acids. V lost 5 bases and J lost 3, with 10 bases in between. CDR1 and CDR2 (germline): SGHTA, FQGTGA. The CDR3 bases are TGTGCCAGCAGCCCCGGCAGGGACACCGGGGAGCTGTTTTTT. Amino acids: CASSPGRDTGELFF.

The genes are TRBV5-4 and TRBJ2-4; weak D call: TRBD2 (5 bases). The CDR3 loop spans 16 amino acids. Germline assignment: CDR1 SGHNT and CDR2 YYREEE (reference sequence). The V and J ends lost 2 bases and 6 bases respectively, with 18 bases between them. CDR3 residues: CASSFRRERPGNIQYF. CDR3 in DNA: TGTGCCAGCAGCTTTCGCCGGGAACGGCCTGGAAACATTCAGTACTTC.

This rearrangement joins TRBV9 to TRBJ1-2; 9 nucleotides line up with TRBD1. CDR1 and CDR2 (germline): SGDLS, YYNGEE. J lost 8 bases, V lost 4 bases, and 9 bases had no gene match. The CDR3 consists of 14 residues. CDR3 in DNA: TGTGCCAGCAGCAATGGGGACAGGGCAGGCGGCTACACCTTC. Translating gives CASSNGDRAGGYTF. The complete variable domain, with remaining parts taken from reference TRBV9 and TRBJ1-2, reads DSGVTQTPKHLITATGQRVTLRCSPRSGDLSVYWYQQSLDQGLQFLIQYYNGEERAKGNILERFSAQQFPDLHSELNLSSLELGDSALYFCASSNGDRAGGYTFGSGTRLTVV.